These T cell receptor beta chains were read from a single sample in a study of blood T cell repertoires in COVID-19. The repertoire was sequenced with immunoSEQ multiplex PCR; TCRdb's copy has only in-frame clones and lacks some. This table has about 87,000 clones, approximately 86% appearing once. Sequencing input: peripheral blood. All receptors come from a woman of 80 years or more with COVID-19, enrolled during active disease. The CDR3 runs from the conserved cysteine through the conserved F or W. A D gene is named only where the DNA matches it firmly. Expanded clones are given a class, and other clones once, few, many or no size at all.

abundance,d_gene,v_gene,j_gene,CDR3aa,CDR3nt
.,.,TRBV5-5,TRBJ1-5,CASSATGQSQPQHF,TGTGCCAGCAGCGCAACAGGGCAGAGTCAGCCCCAGCATTTT
.,.,TRBV30,TRBJ2-3,CAWSGESFTDTQYF,TGTGCCTGGAGTGGGGAGTCGTTCACAGATACGCAGTATTTT
.,.,TRBV12-3/TRBV12-4,TRBJ2-4,CASGLAKNIQYF,TGTGCCAGCGGCCTAGCCAAAAACATTCAGTACTTC
.,.,TRBV7-9,TRBJ1-1,CASSLMSVNTEAFF,TGTGCCAGCAGCTTAATGTCAGTGAACACTGAAGCTTTCTTT
.,.,TRBV18,TRBJ2-4,CASSKAREGANIQYF,TGTGCCAGCTCAAAAGCAAGGGAAGGGGCAAACATTCAGTACTTC
.,.,TRBV6-5,TRBJ2-1,CASTLTGYNEQFF,TGTGCCAGCACCCTAACGGGTTACAATGAGCAGTTCTTC
.,.,TRBV2,TRBJ2-5,CASSPDSGLQETQYF,TGTGCCAGCAGCCCCGACAGCGGGCTCCAAGAGACCCAGTACTTC
.,.,TRBV11-2,TRBJ1-2,CASSLGQGWGYGYTF,TGTGCCAGCAGCTTAGGCCAGGGTTGGGGCTATGGCTACACCTTC
.,.,TRBV2,TRBJ2-5,CASSRGSIETQYF,TGTGCCAGCAGTAGGGGAAGTATAGAGACCCAGTACTTC
.,TRBD2,TRBV18,TRBJ2-3,CASSQLAGGPWTDTQYF,TGTGCCAGCTCACAACTAGCGGGGGGGCCTTGGACAGATACGCAGTATTTT
.,.,TRBV2,TRBJ2-7,CASRPDSSSYEQYF,TGTGCCAGCAGACCAGACAGTAGCTCCTACGAGCAGTACTTC
few,.,TRBV6-2/TRBV6-3,TRBJ1-2,CASSYGWRAPAF,TGTGCCAGCAGTTACGGTTGGCGGGCCCCTGCCTTC
.,.,TRBV7-9,TRBJ2-2,CASRQTGPTGELFF,TGTGCCAGCAGGCAAACAGGGCCCACCGGGGAGCTGTTTTTT
.,.,TRBV29-1,TRBJ1-2,CSVGGGYGYTF,TGCAGCGTTGGCGGGGGCTATGGCTACACCTTC
.,.,TRBV10-3,TRBJ1-1,CAVNTGLGTEAFF,TGTGCCGTTAATACAGGGTTGGGCACTGAAGCTTTCTTT
.,TRBD2,TRBV11-2,TRBJ2-1,CASSISGGGYNEQFF,TGTGCCAGCAGCATTAGCGGGGGGGGCTACAATGAGCAGTTCTTC
.,TRBD2,TRBV9,TRBJ2-3,CASSATLSGLAGGWGTDTQYF,TGTGCCAGCAGCGCCACCTTGTCGGGACTAGCGGGTGGTTGGGGCACAGATACGCAGTATTTT
.,.,TRBV6-5,TRBJ2-2,CASSYRLRVGELFF,TGTGCCAGCAGTTACCGTCTCCGGGTCGGGGAGCTGTTTTTT
.,.,TRBV29-1,TRBJ1-4,CSVVLPSAVHEKLFF,TGCAGCGTTGTGCTTCCCAGCGCGGTTCATGAAAAACTGTTTTTT
.,TRBD2,TRBV4-1,TRBJ2-3,CASSQPGRESDTQYF,TGCGCCAGCAGCCAACCCGGGCGGGAGTCGGATACGCAGTATTTT
.,TRBD2,TRBV5-4,TRBJ2-3,CASSGRLAGHRADTQYF,TGTGCCAGCAGCGGGCGACTAGCGGGTCACCGGGCAGATACGCAGTATTTT
.,TRBD1,TRBV9,TRBJ1-4,CASSGGQPLEKLFF,TGTGCCAGCAGCGGGGGACAGCCTCTTGAAAAACTGTTTTTT
.,TRBD2,TRBV6-2/TRBV6-3,TRBJ2-3,CASSYFAGVVGDTQYF,TGTGCCAGCAGTTACTTCGCGGGGGTCGTCGGGGATACGCAGTATTTT
.,TRBD1,TRBV19,TRBJ1-6,CASSRTGGGEASPLHF,TGTGCCAGTAGTAGGACAGGAGGGGGAGAGGCTTCACCCCTCCACTTT
.,TRBD2,TRBV15,TRBJ2-3,CATSREGRGVTDTQYF,TGTGCCACCAGCAGAGAAGGGCGGGGGGTGACAGATACGCAGTATTTT
.,.,TRBV30,TRBJ1-4,CAWSTQRKKLFF,TGTGCCTGGAGTACCCAGAGGAAAAAACTGTTTTTT
.,.,TRBV30,TRBJ2-5,CAFHRRGPQYF,TGTGCCTTCCACCGTAGAGGGCCCCAGTACTTC
few,.,TRBV19,TRBJ1-6,CASAIGGGESPLHF,TGTGCCAGCGCCATCGGAGGGGGGGAATCACCCCTCCACTTT
.,.,TRBV18,TRBJ1-2,CASTQTGGEGYTF,TGTGCCAGTACACAGACCGGAGGTGAGGGCTACACCTTC
.,TRBD1,TRBV28,TRBJ1-3,CASSRRQGAIAGNTIYF,TGTGCCAGCAGCCGTCGACAGGGGGCGATTGCTGGAAACACCATATATTTT
.,.,TRBV11-3,TRBJ2-3,CASSLDGSGDTQYF,TGTGCCAGCAGCTTAGACGGGAGTGGAGATACGCAGTATTTT
.,TRBD1,TRBV19,TRBJ1-1,CASSILGQRNNF,TGTGCCAGTAGTATTTTGGGACAGAGAAATAACTTT
.,.,TRBV19,TRBJ2-5,CASSRLGSAETQYF,TGTGCCAGTAGTCGACTTGGGAGTGCAGAGACCCAGTACTTC
.,.,TRBV2,TRBJ2-5,CASSEGGPETQYF,TGTGCCAGTAGCGAGGGTGGCCCGGAGACCCAGTACTTC
.,TRBD2,TRBV4-2,TRBJ2-1,CASSQDRAGGEQFF,TGTGCCAGCAGCCAAGATAGGGCGGGGGGGGAGCAGTTCTTC
.,.,TRBV19,TRBJ2-7,CASSGTRTYEQYF,TGTGCCAGTAGTGGGACTCGGACCTACGAGCAGTACTTC
.,.,TRBV7-2,TRBJ1-2,CASSGAGRRHGYTF,TGTGCCAGCAGCGGTGCCGGCAGGCGCCATGGCTACACCTTC
.,TRBD1,TRBV19,TRBJ2-7,CASSTQQGAAHEQYF,TGTGCCAGTAGTACTCAACAGGGGGCAGCGCACGAGCAGTACTTC
.,.,TRBV10-3,TRBJ2-7,CAISEGRAGPPYEQYF,TGTGCCATCAGTGAGGGTAGGGCAGGGCCCCCCTACGAGCAGTACTTC
.,.,TRBV7-8,TRBJ1-2,CASSPTGVYGYTF,TGTGCCAGCAGCCCTACAGGAGTCTATGGCTACACCTTC
.,TRBD1,TRBV6-6,TRBJ2-7,CASSYPLGTGQNEQYF,TGTGCCAGCAGTTACCCGCTAGGGACAGGGCAAAACGAGCAGTACTTC
.,.,TRBV18,TRBJ1-6,CASSPTIMRYPNSPLHF,TGTGCCAGCTCACCGACCATTATGAGGTACCCTAATTCACCCCTCCACTTT
.,.,TRBV5-4,TRBJ1-3,CASSLERQTGNTIYF,TGTGCCAGCAGCTTGGAGAGACAGACTGGAAACACCATATATTTT
.,.,TRBV4-1,TRBJ1-6,CASSQVSLGSNSPLHF,TGCGCCAGCAGCCAAGTTTCACTCGGGTCTAATTCACCCCTCCACTTT
.,.,TRBV18,TRBJ1-6,CASSAGGDDSPLHF,TGTGCCAGCTCAGCGGGAGGGGATGATTCACCCCTCCACTTT
.,.,TRBV2,TRBJ1-6,CASSENRDNSPLHF,TGTGCCAGCAGTGAAAACCGAGATAATTCACCCCTCCACTTT
.,.,TRBV15,TRBJ1-4,CATSSQGFTNEKLFF,TGTGCCACCAGCAGTCAGGGTTTCACTAATGAAAAACTGTTTTTT
.,TRBD1,TRBV5-1,TRBJ2-1,CASSLVGQGSYNEQFF,TGCGCCAGCAGCTTGGTTGGACAGGGTTCCTACAATGAGCAGTTCTTC
.,.,TRBV10-3,TRBJ1-5,CAISDEGVDNQPQHF,TGTGCCATCAGTGATGAAGGGGTGGACAATCAGCCCCAGCATTTT
.,.,TRBV19,TRBJ2-7,CASSIVEGGSYEQYF,TGTGCCAGTAGTATAGTGGAGGGTGGTTCCTACGAGCAGTACTTC